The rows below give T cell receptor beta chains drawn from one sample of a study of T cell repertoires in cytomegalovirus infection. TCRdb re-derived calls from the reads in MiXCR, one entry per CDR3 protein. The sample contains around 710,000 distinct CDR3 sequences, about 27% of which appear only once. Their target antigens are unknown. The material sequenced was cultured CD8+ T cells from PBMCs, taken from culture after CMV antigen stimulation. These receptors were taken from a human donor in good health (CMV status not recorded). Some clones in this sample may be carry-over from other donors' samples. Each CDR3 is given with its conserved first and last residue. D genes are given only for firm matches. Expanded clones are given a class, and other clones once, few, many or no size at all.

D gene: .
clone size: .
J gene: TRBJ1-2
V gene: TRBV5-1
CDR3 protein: CASSLASVGGRTYLNYGYTF
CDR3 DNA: TGCGCCAGCAGCTTGGCCAGCGTTGGGGGGCGTACTTACCTTAACTATGGCTACACCTTC

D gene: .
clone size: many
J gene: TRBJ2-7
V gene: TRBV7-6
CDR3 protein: CASIPAGGDVGEQYF
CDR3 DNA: TGTGCCAGCATCCCCGCTGGAGGGGATGTAGGCGAGCAGTACTTC

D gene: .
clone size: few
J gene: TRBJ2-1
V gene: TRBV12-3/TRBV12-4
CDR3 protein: CASSYGTGRSEQFF
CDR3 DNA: TGTGCCAGCAGTTATGGGACCGGACGTAGTGAGCAGTTCTTC

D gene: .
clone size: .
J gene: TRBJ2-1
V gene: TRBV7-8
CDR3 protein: CASFSTGEQFF
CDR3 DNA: TGTGCCAGCTTCTCGACGGGGGAGCAGTTCTTC

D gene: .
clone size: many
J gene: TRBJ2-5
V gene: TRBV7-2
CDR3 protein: CASSTGLQETQYF
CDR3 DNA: TGTGCCAGCAGCACCGGACTGCAAGAGACCCAGTACTTC

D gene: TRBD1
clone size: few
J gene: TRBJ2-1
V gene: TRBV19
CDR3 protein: CASTAGTGGWNEQFF
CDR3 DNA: TGTGCCAGTACCGCCGGGACAGGGGGCTGGAATGAGCAGTTCTTC

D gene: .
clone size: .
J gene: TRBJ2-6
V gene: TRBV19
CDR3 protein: CASIAGRGVAGANVLTF
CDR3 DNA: TGTGCCAGTATCGCGGGCAGGGGAGTCGCTGGGGCCAACGTCCTGACTTTC

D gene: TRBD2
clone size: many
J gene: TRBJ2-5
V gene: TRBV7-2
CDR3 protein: CASSFSGGNQETQYF
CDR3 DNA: TGTGCCAGCAGCTTTAGCGGGGGGAACCAAGAGACCCAGTACTTC

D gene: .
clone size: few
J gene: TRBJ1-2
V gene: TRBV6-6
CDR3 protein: CASSYEGSYGYTF
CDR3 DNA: TGTGCCAGCAGTTACGAGGGTTCCTATGGCTACACCTTC

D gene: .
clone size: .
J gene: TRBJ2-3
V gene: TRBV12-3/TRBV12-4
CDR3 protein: CASSNSPLYF
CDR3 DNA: TGTGCCAGCAGTAACTCCCCGCTGTATTTT

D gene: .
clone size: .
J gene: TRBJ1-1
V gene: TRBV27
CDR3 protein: CVSSFLDSNTEAFF
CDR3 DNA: TGTGTCAGCAGTTTCCTAGACAGTAACACTGAAGCTTTCTTT

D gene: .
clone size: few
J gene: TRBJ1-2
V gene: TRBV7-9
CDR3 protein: CATGVASANYGYTF
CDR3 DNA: TGTGCCACGGGGGTGGCCTCAGCTAACTATGGCTACACCTTC

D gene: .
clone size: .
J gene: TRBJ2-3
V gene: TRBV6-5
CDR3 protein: CASSPSGRSDTQYF
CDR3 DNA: TGTGCCAGCAGCCCATCGGGGAGGAGTGATACGCAGTATTTT

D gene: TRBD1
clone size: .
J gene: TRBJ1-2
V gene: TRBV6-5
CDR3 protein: CASSYGQGVGGYTF
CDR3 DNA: TGTGCCAGCAGTTACGGCCAGGGGGTAGGAGGCTACACCTTC

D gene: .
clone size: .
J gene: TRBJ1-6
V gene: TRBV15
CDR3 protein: CATSRENSPLHF
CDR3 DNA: TGTGCCACCAGCAGGGAAAATTCACCCCTCCACTTT

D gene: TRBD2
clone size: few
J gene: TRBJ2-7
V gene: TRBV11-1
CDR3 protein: CASSLFLAGTSGGPAYEQYF
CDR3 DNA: TGTGCCAGCAGCTTATTTCTGGCCGGGACTAGCGGGGGACCGGCCTACGAGCAGTACTTC

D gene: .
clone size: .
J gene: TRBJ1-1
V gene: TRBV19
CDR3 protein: CASSIVSVLAEAFF
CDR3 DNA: TGTGCCAGTAGTATAGTATCTGTTCTGGCTGAAGCTTTCTTT

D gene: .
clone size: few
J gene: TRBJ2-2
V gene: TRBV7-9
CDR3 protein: CASSLPRGLNTGELFF
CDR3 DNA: TGTGCCAGCAGCCTCCCCCGGGGACTGAACACCGGGGAGCTGTTTTTT

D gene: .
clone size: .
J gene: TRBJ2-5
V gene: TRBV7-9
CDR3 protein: CASSLGLSGLQETQYF
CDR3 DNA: TGTGCCAGCAGCCTAGGATTGTCCGGCTTACAAGAGACCCAGTACTTC

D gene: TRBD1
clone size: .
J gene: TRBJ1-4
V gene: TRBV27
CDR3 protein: CASSKGQGVWNEKLFF
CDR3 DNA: TGTGCCAGCAGTAAGGGACAGGGGGTATGGAATGAAAAACTGTTTTTT

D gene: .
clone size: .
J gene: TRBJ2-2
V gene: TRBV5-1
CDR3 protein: CASSFRDDNTGELFF
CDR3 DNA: TGCGCCAGCAGCTTCCGGGACGACAACACCGGGGAGCTGTTTTTT

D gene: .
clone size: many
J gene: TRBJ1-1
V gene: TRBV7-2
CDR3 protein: CASSFKRGGRNTEAFF
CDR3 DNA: TGTGCCAGCAGCTTCAAGCGCGGGGGACGGAACACTGAAGCTTTCTTT

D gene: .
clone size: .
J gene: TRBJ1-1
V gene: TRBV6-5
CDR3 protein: CASSYSEGHNTEAFF
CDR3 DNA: TGTGCCAGCAGTTACTCGGAGGGTCATAACACTGAAGCTTTCTTT

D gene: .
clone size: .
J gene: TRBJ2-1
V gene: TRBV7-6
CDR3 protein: CASSLAVTRTIFLPGNEQFF
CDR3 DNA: TGTGCCAGCAGCTTAGCGGTCACCCGGACGATTTTCCTTCCTGGCAATGAGCAGTTCTTC

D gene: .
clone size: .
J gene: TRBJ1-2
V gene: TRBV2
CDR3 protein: CASSTSKTGDPYGYTF
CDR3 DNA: TGTGCCAGCAGCACGAGTAAGACAGGTGATCCCTATGGCTACACCTTC

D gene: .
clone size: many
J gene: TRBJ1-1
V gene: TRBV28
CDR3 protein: CASSYQPFSEAFF
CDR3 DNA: TGTGCCAGCAGTTATCAACCCTTCTCGGAGGCTTTCTTT

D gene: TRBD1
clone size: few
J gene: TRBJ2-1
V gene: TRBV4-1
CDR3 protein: CASSQDGQGVYNEQFF
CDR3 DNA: TGCGCCAGCAGCCAAGATGGACAGGGAGTCTACAATGAGCAGTTCTTC

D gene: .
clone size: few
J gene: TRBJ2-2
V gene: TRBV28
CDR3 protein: CATIRGSLGGRGTGELFF
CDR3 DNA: TGTGCCACCATCCGGGGGTCTTTGGGGGGAAGAGGCACCGGGGAGCTGTTTTTT

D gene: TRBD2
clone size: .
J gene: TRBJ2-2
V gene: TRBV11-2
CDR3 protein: CASSPSEVLRGGENTGELFF
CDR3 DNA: TGTGCCAGCAGCCCGAGCGAGGTTCTCCGGGGGGGCGAAAACACCGGGGAGCTGTTTTTT

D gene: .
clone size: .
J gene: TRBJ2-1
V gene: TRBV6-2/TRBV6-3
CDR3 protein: CASKSHEQFF
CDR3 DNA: TGTGCCAGCAAGAGTCATGAGCAGTTCTTC

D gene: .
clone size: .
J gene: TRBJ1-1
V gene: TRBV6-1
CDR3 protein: CAVGLNTEAFF
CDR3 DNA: TGTGCTGTGGGGCTGAACACTGAAGCTTTCTTT

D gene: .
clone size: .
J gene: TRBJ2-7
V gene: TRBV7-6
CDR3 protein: CASSLAVWAGMYEQYF
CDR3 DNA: TGTGCCAGCAGCTTAGCGGTGTGGGCAGGGATGTACGAGCAGTACTTC

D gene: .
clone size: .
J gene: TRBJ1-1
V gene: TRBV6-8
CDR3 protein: CASSTGTLNTEAFF
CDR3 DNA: TGTGCCAGCAGTACCGGGACACTGAACACTGAAGCTTTCTTT

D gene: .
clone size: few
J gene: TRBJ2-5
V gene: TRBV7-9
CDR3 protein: CASSPHPGAATQETQYF
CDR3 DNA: TGTGCCAGCAGCCCCCATCCCGGAGCCGCAACACAAGAGACCCAGTACTTC

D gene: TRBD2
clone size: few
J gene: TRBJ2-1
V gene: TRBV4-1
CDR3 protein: CASRFGLAGGNEQFF
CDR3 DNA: TGCGCCAGCAGGTTCGGACTAGCGGGGGGCAATGAGCAGTTCTTC

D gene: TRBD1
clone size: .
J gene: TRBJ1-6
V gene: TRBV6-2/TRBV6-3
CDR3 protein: CASEDRGYNSPLHF
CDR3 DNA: TGTGCCAGCGAGGACAGGGGCTATAATTCACCCCTCCACTTT

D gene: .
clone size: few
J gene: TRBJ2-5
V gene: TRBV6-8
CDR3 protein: CASSYSMTAQETQYF
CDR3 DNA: TGTGCCAGCAGTTACTCGATGACCGCCCAAGAGACCCAGTACTTC

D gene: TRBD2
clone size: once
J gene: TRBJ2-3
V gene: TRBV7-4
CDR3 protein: CASSLVHGTSPDTQYF
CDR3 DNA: TGTGCCAGCAGCTTAGTGCACGGGACTAGCCCGGATACGCAGTATTTT

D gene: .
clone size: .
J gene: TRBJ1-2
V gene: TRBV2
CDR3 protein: CATYRQGPGYTF
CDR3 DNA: TGTGCCACCTATAGGCAGGGACCCGGCTACACCTTC

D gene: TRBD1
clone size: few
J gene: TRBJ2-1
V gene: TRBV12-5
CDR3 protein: CASGLAHSVLRGLYNEQFF
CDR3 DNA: TGTGCTAGTGGTTTGGCCCACTCTGTTCTCAGGGGGCTCTACAATGAGCAGTTCTTC

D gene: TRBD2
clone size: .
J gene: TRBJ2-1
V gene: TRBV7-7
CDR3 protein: CASSRAGGRNEQFF
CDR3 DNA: TGTGCTAGCAGCCGAGCGGGGGGGCGGAATGAGCAGTTCTTC

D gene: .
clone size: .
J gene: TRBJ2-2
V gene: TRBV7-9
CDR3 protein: CASSFKNTGELFF
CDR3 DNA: TGTGCCAGCAGCTTTAAAAATACCGGGGAGCTGTTTTTT

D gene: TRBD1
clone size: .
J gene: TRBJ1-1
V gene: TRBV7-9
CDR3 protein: CASSSGTGGAYTEAFF
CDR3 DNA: TGTGCCAGCAGCTCCGGGACAGGGGGGGCCTACACTGAAGCTTTCTTT

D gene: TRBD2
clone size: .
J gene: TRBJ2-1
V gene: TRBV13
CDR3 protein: CASSFPSGGYNEQFF
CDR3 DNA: TGTGCCAGCAGCTTCCCTAGCGGGGGCTACAATGAGCAGTTCTTC

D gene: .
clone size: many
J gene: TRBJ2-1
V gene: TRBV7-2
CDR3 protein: CASSLPDLGHSYNEQFF
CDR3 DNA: TGTGCCAGCAGCTTGCCCGACTTGGGCCACTCCTACAATGAGCAGTTCTTC

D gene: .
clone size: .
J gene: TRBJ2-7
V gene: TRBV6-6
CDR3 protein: CASSSRDRFYEQYF
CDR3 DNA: TGTGCCAGCAGTTCCCGGGACCGTTTCTACGAGCAGTACTTC

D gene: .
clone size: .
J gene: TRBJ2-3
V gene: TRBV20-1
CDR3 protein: CSASSRADYTDTQYF
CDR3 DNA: TGCAGTGCTAGTTCCCGGGCAGATTACACAGATACGCAGTATTTT

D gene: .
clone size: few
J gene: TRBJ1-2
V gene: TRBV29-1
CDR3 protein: CSVERTAGGGYTF
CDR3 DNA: TGCAGCGTTGAACGGACGGCCGGGGGGGGCTACACCTTC

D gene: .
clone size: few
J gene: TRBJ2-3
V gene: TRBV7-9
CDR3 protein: CASSTHVTDTQYF
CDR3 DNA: TGTGCCAGCAGCACTCACGTCACAGATACGCAGTATTTT

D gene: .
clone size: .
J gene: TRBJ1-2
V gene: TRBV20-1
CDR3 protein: CSARETGSRGYTF
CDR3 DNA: TGCAGTGCTAGAGAGACAGGATCCAGGGGCTACACCTTC

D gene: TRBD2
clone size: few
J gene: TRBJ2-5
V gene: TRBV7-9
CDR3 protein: CASSVSGGQETQYF
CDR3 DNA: TGTGCCAGCAGCGTTAGCGGGGGGCAAGAGACCCAGTACTTC

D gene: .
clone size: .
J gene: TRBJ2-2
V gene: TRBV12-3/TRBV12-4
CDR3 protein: CASSLGEVTGELFF
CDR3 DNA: TGTGCCAGCAGTTTAGGGGAAGTAACCGGGGAGCTGTTTTTT

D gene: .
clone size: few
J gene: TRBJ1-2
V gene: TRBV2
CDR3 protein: CAPWLGPVYGYTF
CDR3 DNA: TGTGCCCCCTGGTTGGGGCCCGTCTATGGCTACACCTTC

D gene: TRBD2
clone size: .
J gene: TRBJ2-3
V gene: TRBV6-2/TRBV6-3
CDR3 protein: CASTPFGGAGTDTQYF
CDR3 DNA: TGTGCCAGCACCCCTTTCGGGGGGGCCGGCACAGATACGCAGTATTTT

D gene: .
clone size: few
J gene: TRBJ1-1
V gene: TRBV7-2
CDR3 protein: CASSLGTAGKHTEAFF
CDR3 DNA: TGTGCCAGCAGCTTAGGAACGGCAGGGAAACACACTGAAGCTTTCTTT

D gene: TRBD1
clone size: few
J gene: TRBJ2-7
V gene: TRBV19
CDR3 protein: CASTPGQGEQYF
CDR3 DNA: TGTGCCAGTACCCCGGGACAGGGGGAGCAGTACTTC

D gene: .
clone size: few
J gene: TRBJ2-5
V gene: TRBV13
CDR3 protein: CASSHGTYQETQYF
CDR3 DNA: TGTGCCAGCAGCCACGGGACTTACCAAGAGACCCAGTACTTC

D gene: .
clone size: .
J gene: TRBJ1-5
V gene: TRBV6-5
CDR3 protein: CASSYSVEESQPQHF
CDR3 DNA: TGTGCCAGCAGTTACTCGGTTGAGGAGTCTCAGCCCCAGCATTTT

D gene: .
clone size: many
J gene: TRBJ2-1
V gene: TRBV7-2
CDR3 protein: CASSAQGGGLYNEQFF
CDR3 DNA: TGTGCCAGCAGCGCCCAGGGGGGGGGGTTGTACAATGAGCAGTTCTTC

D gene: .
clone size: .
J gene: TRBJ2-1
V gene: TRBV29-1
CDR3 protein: CSANYNEQFF
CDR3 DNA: TGCAGCGCAAACTACAATGAGCAGTTCTTC